The sequence of this T cell receptor delta chain was determined in a study of gamma delta lymphoproliferative disorders and STAT genes (dated by TCRdb to 2016 to 2018). In terms of the full investigation: Gamma-chain libraries were prepared from at least 50 ng of genomic DNA using the LymphoTrack Dx TCRG Assay. Because no corresponding Invivoscribe delta assay was available, delta-chain libraries were prepared according to the standard operating procedure of the EuroClonality-NGS working group. Within a larger immunophenotypic and STAT-mutation study, TCR gamma and delta CDR3 repertoires were profiled by deep sequencing in Tgammadelta lymphoproliferative disease patients and healthy controls. A couple of gamma-chain samples and all delta-chain samples were sequenced twice to confirm results. Results the study describes overall, beyond this receptor: Almost every major gamma and delta clonotype in patients was public, meaning shared with at least one healthy donor, and only two gamma clonotypes were private to disease. When whole repertoires were clustered, patient gamma repertoires were grouped separately from healthy controls, whereas no separation between groups was observed for delta repertoires. The authors noted that NGS specificity may be reduced at low frequencies, so the public or private nature of leukemic clones needs confirmation. Leukemic cells were skewed toward terminal effectors, whereas control T cells likely spanned varied maturation stages, a difference potentially limiting comparisons between patients and controls.

The CDR3, from cysteine to phenylalanine, totals 10 residues. This entry keeps only the CDR3 DNA: 30 bases, framed from base 1. This clone was found a few times. The antigen it binds to is not known. Nothing much larger sits one base from this clone, and base qualities are not available. Genomic DNA from peripheral blood mononuclear cells isolated from patients and controls was used for TCR sequencing. As controls, about 23 healthy adult blood donors (median age around 63 years; around 12 males and approximately 11 females) were included and were matched to patients for age and sex. In both library preparation methods, multiplex PCR was run with primers aimed at the conserved V and J regions of the TCR genes. Amplicons were purified, pooled and sequenced on an Illumina MiSeq platform. Under the source paper's analysis protocol: V(D)J alignment, clonotype assembly and translation were done with MiXCR, while functionality assessment and CDR3 repertoire analyses were done with VDJtools. The IMGT definition of CDR3 was applied, and only productive sequences using functional genes were analyzed, with ORF genes and pseudogenes left out. Identical amino acid CDR3s of major clonotypes (frequency >=5%) were searched for across all patients and controls using a custom Python script. Clonotype frequencies in patients versus controls were compared with a one-sided non-parametric Wilcoxon test. TCRdb reanalyzed the public reads with the CATT caller, and identical DNA sequences were merged afterwards. The V and J calls follow TCRdb's processing rather than the paper's. In all, the sample holds 700 or so delta-chain clones, and less than 3.5% of those were seen once. The leading ten clones occupy about two thirds of the sample.

The sample consisted of blood. The TCR sequence derives from a human donor in good health. The J gene is given as TRDJ1, and the V gene is not called. The bases are TGTGCCTCCCCCTCCGATAAACTCATCTTT. This sequence encodes CASPSDKLIF.